Listed below are T cell receptor beta chains from one sample, sequenced in a study of cytomegalovirus exposure and HLA in healthy donors. TCRdb's table, derived via immunoSEQ multiplex PCR, lists solely in-frame clones and lacks some. The data show some 150,000 clones, with 75% to 90% seen just once and 8.1% held by the top ten. The specimen was PBMCs. All receptors derive from a woman in her fifties or sixties in good health and CMV-seropositive. The conserved cysteine and the conserved F or W are not part of the CDR3 here.

TRBV5-4,ASSTSGRVTGELF
TRBV6-5,ASSYQIAGDNEQF
TRBV9,ASSVGGGRWYNEQF
TRBV28,ASSSGGMSTDTQY
TRBV19,ASSWGVDFTDTQY
TRBV2,ASSRQGNTEAF
TRBV27,ASQPGSQNTGELF
TRBV30,AWRAYGRVEKLF
TRBV2,ASSEGTDYGYT
TRBV19,ASSIFGTYSEQF
TRBV7-3,ASSPTSGSYNEQF
TRBV5-1,ASSSGQSYGYT
TRBV6-1,ASSEYLNYGYT
TRBV20-1,SASTGNEAF
TRBV5-1,ASSLAVTGTSGQY
TRBV18,ASSPAGYLNTEAF
TRBV4-3,ASSPQGAKMSGANVLT
TRBV7-2,ASSFRWGDTEAF
TRBV6-4,ASSDSAEADTQY
TRBV2,ASIHPTSGRASGRGEQF
TRBV10-3,AISESTGDRLAKNIQY
TRBV5-6,ASSLGVAGGNEKLF
TRBV7-9,ASSLGQTSTDTQY
TRBV19,ASSVSPGVVNEQF
TRBV7-9,SSSFGDAGLLGGNTIY
TRBV2,ASSAPLGEGGFQETQY
TRBV5-4,ASRESRGITGELF
TRBV2,ASSEGPTQEY
TRBV7-8,ASSAGTGSYNEQF